These T cell receptor beta chains were read from a single sample in a study of tumor and adjacent non-tumor tissue in lung cancer. Each CDR3 protein is one row after TCRdb ran MiXCR on the multiplex PCR reads. The sample lists some 70,000 distinct CDR3 sequences, nearly 70% occurring once. Sequenced material: distant non-tumor lung tissue. The source of these receptors is a woman aged 45-59 years with non-small cell lung cancer. Each CDR3 is given without its conserved first and last residue. The order of the fields is CDR3 protein, V gene.

CDR3aa: ASSRQFRWHDDEQF
v_gene: TRBV11-3

CDR3aa: VSSLEGPTSYNSPLH
v_gene: TRBV7-9

CDR3aa: ASSLRGETQY
v_gene: TRBV12-3/TRBV12-4

CDR3aa: SAREQCLRAGVAYNKQF
v_gene: TRBV20-1

CDR3aa: ASSDRGTDTQY
v_gene: TRBV11-3

CDR3aa: SARDGTSGYNEQF
v_gene: TRBV20-1

CDR3aa: VTQAAGSNYGYT
v_gene: TRBV24-1

CDR3aa: ASSYAGSGVNVLT
v_gene: TRBV6-5

CDR3aa: ASNQRGSETQY
v_gene: TRBV14

CDR3aa: ASSYSWRGKTGELF
v_gene: TRBV6-5

CDR3aa: ANSLDKGLASTDTQC
v_gene: TRBV11-2

CDR3aa: ASSYLGINTEAF
v_gene: TRBV6-2/TRBV6-3

CDR3aa: ASSPPDNEQF
v_gene: TRBV4-2

CDR3aa: ASSGRNVTF
v_gene: TRBV6-5

CDR3aa: SAQYQAIQETRY
v_gene: TRBV20-1

CDR3aa: ASRVGVKGAHY
v_gene: TRBV11-2

CDR3aa: SARPGTSGSLDEQF
v_gene: TRBV20-1

CDR3aa: ASSQGLYKVGTEAF
v_gene: TRBV4-1

CDR3aa: ASGGRNSYEQY
v_gene: TRBV28

CDR3aa: ASSQGRGKDRGFQETQY
v_gene: TRBV4-1

CDR3aa: ASRDSGTAFYEQY
v_gene: TRBV5-6

CDR3aa: SAGDRGAEQF
v_gene: TRBV20-1

CDR3aa: ASSLQPVRAKLQF
v_gene: TRBV11-2

CDR3aa: DGSQGGEGQPQH
v_gene: TRBV4-2

CDR3aa: ASSLTGETRY
v_gene: TRBV11-2

CDR3aa: ASSLVARLNTGELF
v_gene: TRBV7-8

CDR3aa: ASNSYRGYEQY
v_gene: TRBV28

CDR3aa: RVEQSSYDEQF
v_gene: TRBV29-1

CDR3aa: ASSLYQGAAKEQY
v_gene: TRBV12-3/TRBV12-4

CDR3aa: AMGDFRDYGYT
v_gene: TRBV24-1

CDR3aa: ASSRDGTSGMVAQY
v_gene: TRBV6-2/TRBV6-3

CDR3aa: SADGLSGASTDIQY
v_gene: TRBV20-1

CDR3aa: SARDRGWYGENNEQF
v_gene: TRBV20-1

CDR3aa: SARMVVGNEQF
v_gene: TRBV20-1

CDR3aa: ASSPGGNIQY
v_gene: TRBV7-9

CDR3aa: ASNIATGADTLY
v_gene: TRBV11-1

CDR3aa: ASSLGKDDTQY
v_gene: TRBV11-2

CDR3aa: ASSVGRGNTETF
v_gene: TRBV19

CDR3aa: ASSPTRSGNSYEQY
v_gene: TRBV3-1

CDR3aa: SAKVSGKETQY
v_gene: TRBV20-1

CDR3aa: ASSVVGFSEAF
v_gene: TRBV13

CDR3aa: VSSFEGSNTGELF
v_gene: TRBV7-8

CDR3aa: ASSFTAYKGMNTGELL
v_gene: TRBV11-2

CDR3aa: SASGLAVLSYNEQF
v_gene: TRBV20-1

CDR3aa: ASTQTGTWDEQY
v_gene: TRBV28

CDR3aa: DSSLEAAALRELF
v_gene: TRBV11-2

CDR3aa: ASSQEYAIGRVSVF
v_gene: TRBV4-3

CDR3aa: SATALGQGATESF
v_gene: TRBV20-1

CDR3aa: SAIQEGTGYKQY
v_gene: TRBV20-1

CDR3aa: ASSSEQLGGELF
v_gene: TRBV11-2

CDR3aa: SAKLDRVKSGELF
v_gene: TRBV20-1

CDR3aa: ASSYSSSDREPQH
v_gene: TRBV6-6

CDR3aa: ASSRTSTQY
v_gene: TRBV6-5

CDR3aa: AWRPPRDYTEAF
v_gene: TRBV30